One and the same sample provided the 14 T cell receptor beta chains below, sequenced in a study of T cells in Graves' hyperthyroidism and ophthalmopathy. RNA transcripts served as the template for amplifying TCR beta CDR3 regions. The HTBI primer set drove a first-round RT-PCR of the TCR CDR3. One entry per CDR3 protein results from TCRdb running MiXCR on the multiplex PCR reads. The sample includes approximately 610,000 distinct CDR3 sequences, 16% of them seen just once. Sequencing was carried out using blood. These receptors all come from a woman aged 18-35 years with Graves' hyperthyroidism.

Notes on this clonotype: With a much larger clone just one base away, this may be a read error. The gene calls are TRBV20-1 and TRBJ2-3; perhaps D is TRBD1 or TRBD2 (5 bases each). Germline V gene sequence: CDR1 DFQATT, CDR2 SNEGSKA (reference sequence). The CDR3 length is 13 residues. V was cut by 7 bases and J by 5 bases, with 16 bases left in between. The chain's CDR3 is CSVPGREIDTQYF. CDR3 nucleotides: TGCAGTGTTCCGGGACGGGAAATAGATACGCAGTATTTT.

There are a few counts of this clonotype. This sequence joins TRBV5-5 and TRBJ1-1; D gene unclear. V was shortened by 1 base and J by 1 base, with 11 bases between the two germline ends. Looked up from germline, CDR1 is SGHKS and CDR2 is YYEKEE (reference sequence). The CDR3 is 15 residues long. The CDR3 region is CASSLTPTGNTEAFF. DNA for the CDR3: TGTGCCAGCAGCTTGACGCCCACTGGGAACACTGAAGCTTTCTTT.

This clonotype has only a few counts. J is TRBJ1-1 and V is TRBV7-6; D perhaps matches TRBD1 (6 bases). V lost 5 bases to trimming and J lost 11 bases, with 18 bases between them. This CDR3 is 13 amino acids long. The germline V gene has CDR1 SGHVS and CDR2 FNYEAQ. CDR3 sequence: CASSTGGGAVAFF. The DNA for the CDR3 is TGTGCCAGCAGCACCGGGGGGGGCGCGGTGGCTTTCTTT.

At least ten counts were recorded for this clonotype. The chain couples TRBV2 to TRBJ2-3; D gene unclear. Germline V CDR1 and CDR2: SNHLY, FYNNEI. Deletions cut 4 bases from V and 3 bases from J, with 14 bases between. The CDR3 sequence is 15 residues long. The CDR3 is CASSGGWTETDTQYF. CDR3 nucleotides: TGTGCCAGCAGTGGTGGGTGGACGGAAACAGATACGCAGTATTTT.

This clonotype has a handful of counts. The rearrangement uses TRBV19 and TRBJ1-5, with D tentatively TRBD1 (5 bases). V was shortened by 5 bases and J by 0 bases, with 17 bases between the two germline ends. CDR1 and CDR2 from the germline V gene are LNHDA and SQIVND (reference sequence). The CDR3 runs 17 residues. CDR3 in DNA: TGTGCCAGTAGTTGGTCGGGGGGACGGCATAGCAATCAGCCCCAGCATTTT. This encodes CASSWSGGRHSNQPQHF.

In its sample, this clonotype was seen many times. The chain combines TRBV5-1 with TRBJ2-3, with D unresolved. V was shortened by 0 bases and J by 3 bases, with 14 bases between the two germline ends. Germline V gene data show CDR1 as SGHRS and CDR2 as YFSETQ. The CDR3 runs to 16 residues. CDR3 sequence (DNA): TGCGCCAGCAGCTTGGGCGCGAACAGTCGAACAGATACGCAGTATTTT. Translating it yields CASSLGANSRTDTQYF.

In its sample, this clonotype was seen many times. CDR3 coding DNA: TGTGCCAGCAGTCAACTAGGGACTAGGGACAATGAGCAGTTCTTC. It translates to CASSQLGTRDNEQFF. This chain links TRBV28 with TRBJ2-1; 8 bases match TRBD2. CDR3 length: 15 amino acids. Trimming removed 5 bases from V and 5 bases from J; junction bases left unmatched: 8. Germline V CDR1 and CDR2: MDHEN, SYDVKM. The full variable domain, completed using reference TRBV28 and TRBJ2-1, is DVKVTQSSRYLVKRTGEKVFLECVQDMDHENMFWYRQDPGLGLRLIYFSYDVKMKEKGDIPEGYSVSREKKERFSLILESASTNQTSMYLCASSQLGTRDNEQFFGPGTRLTVL.

This clonotype showed up many times. The genes are TRBV7-8 and TRBJ2-3; D is perhaps TRBD1 (7 bases). The CDR3 runs to 17 residues. Germline V lookup: CDR1 SGHVS, CDR2 FQNEAQ. V gave up 1 base and J gave up 0 bases, with 14 bases separating them. CDR3 protein: CASSLEGGTVSTDTQYF. For the CDR3, the DNA is TGTGCCAGCAGCTTAGAAGGAGGGACAGTTAGCACAGATACGCAGTATTTT. The whole variable domain, filled in from reference TRBV7-8 and TRBJ2-3, reads GAGVSQSPRYKVAKRGQDVALRCDPISGHVSLFWYQQALGQGPEFLTYFQNEAQLDKSGLPSDRFFAERPEGSVSTLKIQRTQQEDSAVYLCASSLEGGTVSTDTQYFGPGTRLTVL.

This clonotype has more than one count but fewer than ten. V and J are TRBV6-1 and TRBJ2-3, with D perhaps TRBD2 (6 bases). Germline V lookup: CDR1 MNHNS, CDR2 SASEGT. Between the trimmed V and J ends, which lost 7 bases and 5 bases, there was a span of 22 bases. The CDR3 length is 16 residues. The CDR3: CASIPTGTAVGDTQYF. For the CDR3, the DNA is TGTGCCAGCATCCCCACCGGGACTGCAGTCGGAGATACGCAGTATTTT.

This clonotype was observed many times. The chain joins TRBV12-3 or TRBV12-4 to TRBJ1-3, with D possibly matching TRBD1 (5 bases). The CDR3 loop spans 14 amino acids. Trimming left V 1 base short and J 4 bases short, with 8 bases between. The CDR3 DNA sequence: TGTGCCAGCAGTTTAGGGCAGGGAGGAAACACCATATATTTT. It translates to CASSLGQGGNTIYF.

V gene TRBV7-8 combines with J gene TRBJ2-3; no reliable D call. The ends were cut back, 3 bases at V and 5 bases at J, with 12 bases in the middle. In germline, CDR1 is SGHVS, CDR2 FQNEAQ. CDR3 length equals 14 residues. The CDR3 region has the DNA TGTGCCAGCAGCTTCTCGGCTTTTGGAGATACGCAGTATTTT. Its protein product is CASSFSAFGDTQYF.

Ten or more counts support this clonotype. The rearrangement links TRBV25-1 to TRBJ2-5; 11 bases agree with TRBD2. This CDR3 is built from 14 residues. CDR1 and CDR2 from the germline V gene are MGHDK and SYGVNS. With 5 bases clipped from V and 5 bases from J, the junction kept 4 bases outside the gene matches. In DNA, the CDR3 is TGTGCCAGCAGTTTAGCGGGGGGGCCCGAGACCCAGTACTTC. Translated, it gives CASSLAGGPETQYF.

This clonotype was seen repeatedly, ten times or more. The chain joins TRBV6-1 to TRBJ2-2; 16 nucleotides match TRBD2. CDR1 is MNHNS, CDR2 SASEGT, per germline. The CDR3 is 17 amino acids. Trimming took 0 bases from V and 8 from J; bases not matched to a gene: 3. In nucleotides, the CDR3 is TGTGCCAGCAGTGAAGCGGGACTAGCGGGGGGGCGTGGGGAGCTGTTTTTT. Amino acid sequence: CASSEAGLAGGRGELFF.

This clonotype was recorded a few times. V gene TRBV29-1 combines with J gene TRBJ2-7, with D perhaps matching TRBD2 (5 bases). The CDR3 loop spans 13 amino acids. The germline V gene encodes CDR1 SQVTM and CDR2 ANQGSEA. Trimming took 3 bases from V and 3 from J, leaving 12 bases between them. The CDR3 DNA reads as TGCAGCGTTGATCGGGGAACGGGCTACGAGCAGTACTTC. This sequence encodes CSVDRGTGYEQYF.